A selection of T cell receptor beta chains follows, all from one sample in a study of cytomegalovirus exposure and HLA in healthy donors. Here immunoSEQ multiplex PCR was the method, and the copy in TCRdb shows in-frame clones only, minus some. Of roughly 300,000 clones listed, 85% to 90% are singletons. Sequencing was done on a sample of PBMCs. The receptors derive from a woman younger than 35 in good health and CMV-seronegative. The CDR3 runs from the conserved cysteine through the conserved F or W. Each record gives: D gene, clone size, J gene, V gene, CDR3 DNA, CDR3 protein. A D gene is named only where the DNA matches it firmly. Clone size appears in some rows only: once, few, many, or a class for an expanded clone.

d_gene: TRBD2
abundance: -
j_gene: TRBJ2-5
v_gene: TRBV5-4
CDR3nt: TGTGCCAGCAGCTTGGGGGAGTCGGGAGGACGAAAGACCCAGTACTTC
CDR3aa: CASSLGESGGRKTQYF

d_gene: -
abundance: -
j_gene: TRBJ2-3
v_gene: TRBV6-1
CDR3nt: TGTGCCAGCTCGCCGGGGTTGGCTGCGCAGTATTTT
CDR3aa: CASSPGLAAQYF

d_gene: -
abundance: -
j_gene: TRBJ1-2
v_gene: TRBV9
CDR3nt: TGTGCCAGCAGCGACAGGGCGTATGGCTACACCTTC
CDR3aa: CASSDRAYGYTF

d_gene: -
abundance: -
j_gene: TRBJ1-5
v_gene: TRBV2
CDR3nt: TGTGCCAGCGGCGACAGGAGAAGCAATCAGCCCCAGCATTTT
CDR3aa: CASGDRRSNQPQHF

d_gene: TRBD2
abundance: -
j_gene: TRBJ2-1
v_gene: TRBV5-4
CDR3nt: TGTGCCAGCAGCCTATTAGCGGGGGCAACCTACAATGAGCAGTTCTTC
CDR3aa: CASSLLAGATYNEQFF

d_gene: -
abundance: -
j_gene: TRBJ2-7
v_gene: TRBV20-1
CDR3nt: TGCAGTGCTAGACTGACTTCCGAGCAGTACTTC
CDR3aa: CSARLTSEQYF

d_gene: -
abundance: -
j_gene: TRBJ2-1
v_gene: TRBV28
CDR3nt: TGTGCCAGCGGTGGTAGTAATGAGCAGTTCTTC
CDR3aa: CASGGSNEQFF

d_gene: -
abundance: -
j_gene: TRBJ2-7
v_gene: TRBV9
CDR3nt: TGTGCCAGCAGCGAAGTGGACAGTCCTTCCTACGAGCAGTACTTC
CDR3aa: CASSEVDSPSYEQYF

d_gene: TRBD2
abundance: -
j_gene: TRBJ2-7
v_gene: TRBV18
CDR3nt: TGTGCCAGCTCAACCTCGGGACTAGCGACCTACGAGCAGTACTTC
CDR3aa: CASSTSGLATYEQYF

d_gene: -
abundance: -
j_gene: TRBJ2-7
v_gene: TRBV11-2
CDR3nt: TGTGCCAGCAGCCCAGGCCCCCTCCTCGAGCAGTACTTC
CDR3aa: CASSPGPLLEQYF

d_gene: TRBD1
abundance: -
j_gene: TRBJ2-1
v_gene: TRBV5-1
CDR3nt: TGCGCCAGCAGCAACCCTACAGGGGTCAATGAGCAGTTCTTC
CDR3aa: CASSNPTGVNEQFF

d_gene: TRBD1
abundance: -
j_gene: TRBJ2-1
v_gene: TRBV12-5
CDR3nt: TGTGCTAGTGGTTGGGGGACAGGAACCTACAATGAGCAGTTCTTC
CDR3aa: CASGWGTGTYNEQFF

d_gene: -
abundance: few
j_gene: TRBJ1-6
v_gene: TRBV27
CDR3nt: TGTGCCAGCAGGGTCGGGCGGGATGATTCACCCCTCCACTTT
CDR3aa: CASRVGRDDSPLHF

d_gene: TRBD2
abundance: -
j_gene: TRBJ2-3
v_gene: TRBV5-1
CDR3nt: TGCGCCAGCAGCCCTAGCGGGAGTGGGACGTTTATGGAGTATTTT
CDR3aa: CASSPSGSGTFMEYF

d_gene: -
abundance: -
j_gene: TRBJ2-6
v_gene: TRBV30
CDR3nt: TGTGCCTGGAGAGGGGGACACCCTACCAACTCTGGGGCCAACGTCCTGACTTTC
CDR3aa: CAWRGGHPTNSGANVLTF

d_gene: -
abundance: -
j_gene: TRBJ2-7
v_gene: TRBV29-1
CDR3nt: TGCAGCGTTGAAGATCCTGGTAGCTACGAGCAGTACTTC
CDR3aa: CSVEDPGSYEQYF

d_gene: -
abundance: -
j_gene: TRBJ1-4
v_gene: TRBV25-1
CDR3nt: TGTGCCAGCAGTGAATTGTTCAGGGGTCGGGAAAAACTGTTTTTT
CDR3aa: CASSELFRGREKLFF

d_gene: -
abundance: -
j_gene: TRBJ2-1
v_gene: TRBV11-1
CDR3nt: TGTGCCAGCAGTCAAAAGACAGGTCCAGCCTACAATGAGCAGTTCTTC
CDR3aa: CASSQKTGPAYNEQFF

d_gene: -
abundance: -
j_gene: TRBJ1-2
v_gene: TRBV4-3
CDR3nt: TGCGCCAGCAGCCAAGGGGAGTTGGGCAGTAGAAATGGCTACACCTTC
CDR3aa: CASSQGELGSRNGYTF

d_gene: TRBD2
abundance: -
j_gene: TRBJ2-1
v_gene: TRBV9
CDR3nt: TGTGCCAGCAGCGGCGGGGGGACTAGCGGGAGTCTCCATGAGCAGTTCTTC
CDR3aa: CASSGGGTSGSLHEQFF

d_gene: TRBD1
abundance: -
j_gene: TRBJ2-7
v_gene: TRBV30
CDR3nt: TGTGCCTGGCTATCGAGCGGGACAGGGTCCTACGAGCAGTACTTC
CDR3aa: CAWLSSGTGSYEQYF

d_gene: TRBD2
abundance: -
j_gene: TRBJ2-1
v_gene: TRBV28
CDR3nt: TGTGCCAGCAGTCATCGACTAGCGGGGGGCAATGAGCAGTTCTTC
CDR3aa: CASSHRLAGGNEQFF

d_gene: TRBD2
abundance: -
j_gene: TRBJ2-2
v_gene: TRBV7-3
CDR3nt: TGTGCCAGCAGCTTAACAAGGACCAGCGGGAGGGAAAACGGGGAGCTGTTTTTT
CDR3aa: CASSLTRTSGRENGELFF

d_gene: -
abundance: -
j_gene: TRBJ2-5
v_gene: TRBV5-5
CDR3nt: TGTGCCAGCAGCTTCCCTAACCAAGAGACCCAGTACTTC
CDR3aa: CASSFPNQETQYF